The source of this T cell receptor beta chain is a study of control samples from healthy donors and cancer patients (dated by TCRdb to the early 2020s). The germline V gene provides CDR1 SGHTA and CDR2 FQGTGA. V is reduced by 5 bases and J by 5 bases, leaving a spacing of 15 bases between them. Including the terminal cysteine and phenylalanine, the CDR3 comprises 14 residues. The entry retains the CDR3 DNA only, 42 bases that are in frame from base 1. In regard to this clone: The specificity of this receptor is unknown. No clone much larger than this one lies a single base away; base qualities are absent.

Receptor libraries were prepared by the immunoSEQ multiplex PCR assay. The source is immuneACCESS, and TCRdb retained only in-frame sequences with V and J called. Part of the clones is not carried over; for the studies checked, unresolved V genes explain less than half of this, and the remainder is unexplained. Here the sample has 350,000 to 450,000 clones; about 93% occur a single time. The biggest ten clones account for about 6.3% of the sample. The specimen was PBMCs. The chain employs TRBV7-3 and TRBJ1-1, with TRBD1 as a weak D call on 6 bases. The receptor was isolated from a man between 40 and 49 years old with head and neck cancer. This receptor has the CDR3 CASSPGGAGTEAFF. In nucleotide form, the sequence is TGTGCCAGCAGCCCCGGGGGGGCAGGGACTGAAGCTTTCTTT. The CDR3 plus the reference TRBV7-3 and TRBJ1-1 genes for the other parts give the full variable domain: GAGVSQTPSNKVTEKGKYVELRCDPISGHTALYWYRQSLGQGPEFLIYFQGTGAADDSGLPNDRFFAVRPEGSVSTLKIQRTERGDSAVYLCASSPGGAGTEAFFGQGTRLTVV.